The 28 T cell receptor beta chains presented below share a single source sample, sequenced in a study of T cell responses to AZD1222 COVID-19 vaccine. TCRdb's table, derived via immunoSEQ multiplex PCR, lists solely in-frame clones and lacks some. The sample holds under 150,000 clones; over 90% are singletons and the top ten take around 5.4%. Sample: peripheral blood, taken on day 0 of AZD1222 vaccination. The receptors were gathered from an adult in good health.

This chain connects TRBV9 to TRBJ2-7, with 10 bases identical to TRBD2. J was trimmed by 7 bases and V by 3 bases; bases with no gene match: 7. The CDR3 length is 14 residues. Germline CDR1 and CDR2: SGDLS and YYNGEE. CDR3: CASSASGSVGEQYF. As DNA, the CDR3 is TGTGCCAGCAGCGCTAGCGGGAGCGTTGGGGAGCAGTACTTC.

The chain carries TRBV28 and TRBJ2-1; D gene uncertain. V lost 2 bases, J lost 3 bases, and 8 bases lay in between. The CDR3 totals 14 residues. From germline, CDR1 is MDHEN and CDR2 SYDVKM. The CDR3 reads CASSLRRFYNEQFF. In nucleotides, the CDR3 is TGTGCCAGCAGTTTACGGCGGTTCTACAATGAGCAGTTCTTC.

This chain connects TRBV19 to TRBJ1-4, with a weak D call TRBD1 (5 bases). The germline V and J ends were trimmed by 4 bases and 8 bases, with 17 bases remaining between them. The CDR3 has 15 amino acids. Germline V gene lookup returns CDR1 LNHDA and CDR2 SQIVND (reference sequence). CDR3 coding DNA: TGTGCCAGTAGTACCTCGACAGCACCGCAAGAAAAACTGTTTTTT. Translation gives CASSTSTAPQEKLFF.

This sequence joins TRBV19 and TRBJ2-2, with D uncertain. There are 11 residues in the CDR3. V gave up 3 bases and J gave up 7 bases, with 3 bases separating them. The germline CDR1 and CDR2 sequences are LNHDA and SQIVND (reference sequence). CDR3 in amino acids: CASSINGELFF. The CDR3 coding sequence is TGTGCCAGTAGTATCAACGGGGAGCTGTTTTTT.

V and J are TRBV28 and TRBJ2-1; 8 bases are a match to TRBD2. The CDR3 has 16 amino acids. V lost 4 bases to trimming and J lost 3 bases; unmatched junction nucleotides: 8. The germline CDR1 and CDR2 sequences are MDHEN and SYDVKM. The DNA for the CDR3 is TGTGCCAGCAGTTCGGAGAGCGGGAGAGACTACAATGAGCAGTTCTTC. Amino acid sequence: CASSSESGRDYNEQFF.

The chain employs TRBV15 and TRBJ2-5, with D possibly matching TRBD2 (5 bases). Trimming removed 0 bases from V and 5 bases from J, with 13 bases in between. This CDR3 region has 15 residues. Germline lookup yields CDR1 LNHNV and CDR2 YYDKDF (reference sequence). The CDR3 sequence: CATSRDRGSGETQYF. The CDR3 DNA reads TGTGCCACCAGCAGAGATCGTGGAAGCGGTGAGACCCAGTACTTC.

The chain combines TRBV5-1 with TRBJ2-2; D might be TRBD2 (6 bases). The V and J ends lost 5 bases and 8 bases respectively, with 7 bases between them. Germline CDR1 and CDR2: SGHRS and YFSETQ. CDR3 length equals 11 residues. CDR3: CASRSGGELFF. DNA of the CDR3: TGCGCCAGCAGGAGCGGGGGGGAGCTGTTTTTT.

This clone was found once. The chain links TRBV9 to TRBJ1-1; the D is unclear. The V gene's germline CDR1 is SGDLS and CDR2 YYNGEE. This CDR3 has 13 residues. Trimming stripped 0 bases from V and 1 base from J, with 4 bases between. This CDR3 reads CASSVARNTEAFF. In DNA, the CDR3 is TGTGCCAGCAGCGTAGCTAGGAACACTGAAGCTTTCTTT.

V and J are TRBV29-1 and TRBJ2-1; 14 bases line up with TRBD2. Germline CDR1 and CDR2: SQVTM and ANQGSEA. Losses at the gene ends were 5 bases for V and 8 bases for J; bases not matched to a gene: 5. The CDR3 runs 14 residues. CDR3 protein: CSVTKGLAGDEQFF. DNA of the CDR3: TGCAGCGTTACCAAGGGACTAGCGGGAGATGAGCAGTTCTTC.

V and J are TRBV7-3 and TRBJ2-5; D is uncertain. Germline V gene sequence: CDR1 SGHTA, CDR2 FQGTGA. V lost 4 bases, J lost 5 bases, and 11 bases lay in between. This CDR3 is built from 13 residues. The CDR3 spells CASSSGGIETQYF. The CDR3 region has the DNA TGTGCCAGCAGCTCGGGTGGGATTGAGACCCAGTACTTC.

V and J are TRBV2 and TRBJ2-7; D unresolved. V gave up 0 bases and J gave up 6 bases, with 9 bases separating them. The germline CDR1 and CDR2 sequences are SNHLY and FYNNEI. The CDR3 sequence is 13 residues long. CDR3 region: CASSEAVRGEQYF. The CDR3, as DNA: TGTGCCAGCAGTGAAGCGGTGAGAGGCGAGCAGTACTTC.

This rearrangement joins TRBV7-9 to TRBJ1-1; unclear D gene. The germline CDR1 and CDR2 sequences are SEHNR and FQNEAQ (reference sequence). The CDR3 length is 15 residues. V dropped 2 bases and J dropped 2 bases, with 12 bases sitting between them. The CDR3 DNA is TGTGCCAGCAGCTTAAGCTCGGGGAAAAACACTGAAGCTTTCTTT. Translation: CASSLSSGKNTEAFF.

The gene calls are TRBV11-2 and TRBJ1-2, with D possibly TRBD1 on 5 matching bases. The CDR3 is 14 amino acids. The germline gives CDR1 SGHAT, CDR2 FQNNGV. Trimming removed 6 bases from V and 4 bases from J, with 15 bases in between. CDR3 bases: TGTGCCAGCAGTCCGGGGCAGGCCTCCTATGGCTACACCTTC. As protein: CASSPGQASYGYTF. The full variable domain, with the rest looked up from reference TRBV11-2 and TRBJ1-2, is EAGVAQSPRYKIIEKRQSVAFWCNPISGHATLYWYQQILGQGPKLLIQFQNNGVVDDSQLPKDRFSAERLKGVDSTLKIQPAKLEDSAVYLCASSPGQASYGYTFGSGTRLTVV.

The rearrangement joins TRBV7-2 to TRBJ2-7; a possible D gene is TRBD1 (6 bases). V was trimmed by 0 bases and J by 3 bases, leaving 6 bases between them. The germline V gene has CDR1 SGHTA and CDR2 FQGNSA. The CDR3 is made up of 13 amino acids. The DNA of the CDR3 is TGTGCCAGCAGCTTAGCACAGGGCTACGAGCAGTACTTC. As protein: CASSLAQGYEQYF.

This chain uses TRBV11-3 with TRBJ1-1; D gene uncertain. This CDR3 has 15 residues. Germline CDR1 is SGHNT and CDR2 is YENEEA. V was clipped by 4 bases and J by 7 bases, with 19 bases between them. CDR3: CASSSQGAGEGEAFF. In nucleotides, the CDR3 is TGTGCCAGCAGCTCCCAAGGTGCCGGAGAAGGTGAAGCTTTCTTT.

The chain links TRBV18 to TRBJ2-1; unclear D gene. Germline V gives CDR1 KGHSH, CDR2 LQKENI. This CDR3 comprises 14 residues. V lost 3 bases and J lost 2, with 8 bases in between. The CDR3 nucleotides are TGTGCCAGCTCACCCGGAATGGCCTACAATGAGCAGTTCTTC. Translating gives CASSPGMAYNEQFF.

The rearrangement joins TRBV19 to TRBJ1-2; D gene unclear. The germline CDR1 and CDR2 sequences are LNHDA and SQIVND (reference sequence). The CDR3 extends over 14 amino acids. Trimming took off 3 bases at V and 5 bases at J, with 13 bases between the two ends. In DNA form, the CDR3 reads TGTGCCAGTAGTATCTCGGTCCAGAAGTATGGCTACACCTTC. Translating it yields CASSISVQKYGYTF.

This sequence joins TRBV6-5 and TRBJ1-1, with 7 bases identical to TRBD1. The CDR3 sequence is 15 residues long. Germline CDR1 is MNHEY and CDR2 is SVGAGI. V trimming: 5 bases; J trimming: 2 bases; junction bases outside the gene matches: 8. CDR3 sequence: CASSIDRERNTEAFF. CDR3 nucleotide sequence: TGTGCCAGCAGTATCGACAGGGAGCGTAACACTGAAGCTTTCTTT.

The rearrangement uses TRBV5-1 and TRBJ2-1, with TRBD2 as a possible D gene (6 bases). The CDR3 totals 15 residues. V was shortened by 4 bases and J by 7 bases, with 18 bases between the two germline ends. CDR1 SGHRS and CDR2 YFSETQ come from the germline V gene. The CDR3 nucleotides are TGCGCCAGCAGCCCCACCATCGGGGGTGCAAATGAGCAGTTCTTC. It encodes CASSPTIGGANEQFF.

This clone was recorded only once. The gene calls are TRBV30 and TRBJ1-1, with D unclear. This CDR3 spans 13 amino acids. Trimming removed 2 bases from V and 11 bases from J, with 18 bases in between. CDR1 and CDR2 from the germline V gene are GTSNPN and SVGIG (reference sequence). The CDR3 spells CAWSNPVPLRAFF. CDR3 DNA sequence: TGTGCCTGGAGTAACCCGGTCCCTCTGCGGGCTTTCTTT.

V is TRBV19 and J is TRBJ1-6; D is undetermined. The CDR3 sequence is 15 residues long. Germline CDR1 reads LNHDA; CDR2 reads SQIVND (reference sequence). V lost 5 bases and J lost 9, with 17 bases in between. The CDR3 region is CASSQSTDGASPLHF. In DNA, the CDR3 is TGTGCCAGTAGTCAATCTACGGACGGAGCTTCACCCCTCCACTTT.

This clone was detected only once. The chain couples TRBV3-1 (or the pseudogene TRBV3-2) to TRBJ2-1; D is ambiguous. The V gene's germline CDR1 is LGHDT and CDR2 YNNKEL (reference sequence). V was shortened by 0 bases and J by 8 bases, with 8 bases between the two germline ends. The CDR3 runs 13 residues. In DNA form, the CDR3 reads TGTGCCAGCAGCCAAGATCGGATCGATGAGCAGTTCTTC. The encoded protein is CASSQDRIDEQFF.

The rearrangement uses TRBV11-2 and TRBJ2-5, with D unclear. V shed 5 bases and J shed 3 bases, with 13 bases lying between them. The CDR3 covers 14 residues. CDR1 is SGHAT and CDR2 is FQNNGV in the germline V gene. The CDR3 sequence is CASSPSGLEETQYF. As DNA, the CDR3 is TGTGCCAGCAGCCCCTCTGGGCTAGAAGAGACCCAGTACTTC.

The chain links TRBV18 to TRBJ1-5; D is uncertain. Germline V gives CDR1 KGHSH, CDR2 LQKENI. CDR3 length: 16 amino acids. Trimming left V 1 base short and J 3 bases short, with 13 bases between. The CDR3 spells CASSPRAGLHNQPQHF. The CDR3 coding sequence is TGTGCCAGCTCACCACGTGCAGGCCTCCACAATCAGCCCCAGCATTTT.

The CDR3 DNA follows: TGTGCCAGCAGTCCCAGGGGGATGGGCAATCAGCCCCAGCATTTT. Protein sequence: CASSPRGMGNQPQHF. This chain uses TRBV28 with TRBJ1-5, with TRBD1 matching over 7 bases. This CDR3 is built from 15 residues. Germline trimming cut 5 bases from V and 2 bases from J; bases unmatched to any gene: 6. Germline CDR1 and CDR2: MDHEN and SYDVKM. Full variable domain (outside the CDR3, taken from reference TRBV28 and TRBJ1-5): DVKVTQSSRYLVKRTGEKVFLECVQDMDHENMFWYRQDPGLGLRLIYFSYDVKMKEKGDIPEGYSVSREKKERFSLILESASTNQTSMYLCASSPRGMGNQPQHFGDGTRLSIL.

The chain has TRBV5-1 and TRBJ1-6; TRBD1 agrees at 7 bases. This CDR3 region has 15 residues. V trimming: 4 bases; J trimming: 10 bases; junction bases outside the gene matches: 11. The germline V gene has CDR1 SGHRS and CDR2 YFSETQ. CDR3 sequence reads: CASSHTQGLGSPLHF. The CDR3 nucleotides read TGCGCCAGCAGCCACACACAGGGGTTAGGATCACCCCTCCACTTT.

V is TRBV12-3 or TRBV12-4 and J is TRBJ1-2; no definite D call. The CDR3 sequence is 12 residues long. V was pared by 1 base and J by 8 bases, with 8 bases between. The CDR3 is CASSLEGPGYTF. In nucleotides, the CDR3 is TGTGCCAGCAGTTTAGAAGGGCCCGGCTACACCTTC.

CDR3 amino acids: CASSSSGTRTRGAELFF. The CDR3 bases are TGTGCCAGCAGTTCTTCCGGGACTAGAACTCGGGGGGCGGAGCTGTTTTTT. V usage is TRBV6-2 or TRBV6-3 and J usage is TRBJ2-2; 8 nucleotides agree with TRBD2. The V and J ends lost 4 bases and 10 bases, in that order; junction bases with no gene match: 17. This CDR3 contains 17 residues. CDR1 is MNHEY, CDR2 SVGEGT, per germline.